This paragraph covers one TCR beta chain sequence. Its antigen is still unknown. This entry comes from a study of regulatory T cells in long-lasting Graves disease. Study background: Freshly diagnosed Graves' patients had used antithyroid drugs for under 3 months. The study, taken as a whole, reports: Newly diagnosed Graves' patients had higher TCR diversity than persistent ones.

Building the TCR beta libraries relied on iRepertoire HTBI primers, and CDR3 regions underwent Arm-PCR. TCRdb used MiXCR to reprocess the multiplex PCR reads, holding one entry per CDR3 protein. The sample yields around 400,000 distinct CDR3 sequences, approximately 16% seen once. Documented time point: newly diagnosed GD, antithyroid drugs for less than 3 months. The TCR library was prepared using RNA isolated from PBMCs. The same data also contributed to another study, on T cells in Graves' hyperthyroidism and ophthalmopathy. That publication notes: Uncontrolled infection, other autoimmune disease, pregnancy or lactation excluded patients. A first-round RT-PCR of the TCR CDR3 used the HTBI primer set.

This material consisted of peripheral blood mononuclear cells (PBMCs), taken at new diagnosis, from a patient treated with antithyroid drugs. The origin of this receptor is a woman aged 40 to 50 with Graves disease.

The CDR3 loop reads CSAEGTSGRDYEQYF. CDR3 DNA sequence: TGCAGTGCCGAGGGGACTAGCGGGAGGGATTACGAGCAGTACTTC. V gene TRBV20-1 combines with J gene TRBJ2-3, with 16 nucleotides matching TRBD2. The DNA end lines up better with TRBJ2-7; the J call may be wrong. In germline, CDR1 is DFQATT, CDR2 SNEGSKA (reference sequence). The CDR3 sequence is 15 residues long.